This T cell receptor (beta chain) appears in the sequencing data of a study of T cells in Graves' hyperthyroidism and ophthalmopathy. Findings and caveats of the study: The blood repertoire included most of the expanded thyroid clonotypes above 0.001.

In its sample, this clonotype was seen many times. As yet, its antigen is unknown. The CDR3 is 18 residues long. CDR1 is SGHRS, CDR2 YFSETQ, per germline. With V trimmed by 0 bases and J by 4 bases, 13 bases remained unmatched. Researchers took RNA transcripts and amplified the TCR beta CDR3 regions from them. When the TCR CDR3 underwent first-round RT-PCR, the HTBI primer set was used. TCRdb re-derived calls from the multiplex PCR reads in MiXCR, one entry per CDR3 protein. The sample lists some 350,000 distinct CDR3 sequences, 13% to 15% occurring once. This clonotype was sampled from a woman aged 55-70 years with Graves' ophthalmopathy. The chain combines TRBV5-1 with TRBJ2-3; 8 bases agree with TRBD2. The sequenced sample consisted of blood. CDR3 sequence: CASSLVAGPGGPSDTQYF. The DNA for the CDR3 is TGCGCCAGCAGCTTGGTGGCAGGTCCGGGAGGGCCGTCAGATACGCAGTATTTT.